The clone carrying this T cell receptor (beta chain) was detected many times. Every diagnosis used clinical symptoms, serum thyroxine and TRAb, thyroid ultrasound and orbital computed tomography. Researchers took RNA transcripts and amplified the TCR beta CDR3 regions from them. The TCR CDR3 was amplified in a first-round RT-PCR using the HTBI primer set. TCRdb called the multiplex PCR reads again in MiXCR, with one record for every CDR3 protein. The repertoire has roughly 500,000 distinct CDR3 sequences, 16% of them found once; the top ten carry around 32%. The sample belongs to a study of T cells in Graves' hyperthyroidism and ophthalmopathy. For the study at large: Any treatment followed the collection of peripheral blood at initial diagnosis.

Sequences were obtained from blood. The receptor comes from a woman aged 25 to 45 with Graves' ophthalmopathy.

The CDR3 coding sequence is TGCAGTGCCCTAACGGGGGGCTGGGAGACCCAGTACTTC. It encodes CSALTGGWETQYF. The rearrangement links TRBV20-1 to TRBJ2-5, with a weak D call TRBD2 (7 bases). This CDR3 has 13 residues. Per the germline V gene, CDR1 is DFQATT and CDR2 is SNEGSKA (reference sequence). Trimming took 6 bases from V and 5 from J, leaving 16 bases between them.